Given below is one TCR beta chain in context. This clonotype was seen repeatedly, ten times or more. This clone's antigen is unknown. No much larger clonotype is one base removed from it; base qualities were not supplied. This record comes from a study of quantifying T cell responses using KT2 cells (dated by TCRdb to about 2017). Notes on the research overall: RNA was DNase-treated and reverse transcribed with TCR alpha and beta constant-region primers, mostly using SuperScript III. Under optimum conditions, the T4 ligation step was estimated to exceed 9% efficiency. PCR2 was run as a SYBR Green qPCR and stopped at a predetermined fluorescence threshold to avoid over-amplification. Points the paper makes about the study in general: Saturation in the detection of KT2 sequences was observed at very high KT2 spike-in numbers. This TCR sequencing study did not compare the pipeline side by side with other TCR sequencing techniques. Even at the lowest spike-in tested, roughly one KT2 cell per 100,000 PBMC, KT2 sequences were still detected. Over several orders of magnitude, the number of KT2 alpha and beta sequences rose linearly with the number of KT2 cells put in.

Libraries were prepared through UMI-ligation and nested PCR. A single-stranded oligonucleotide bearing the Illumina SP2 sequence and a UMI was ligated to the 3' end of the cDNA with T4 RNA ligase 1. PCR1 used 4 to 5 cycles (98 degrees C 15 s, 69 degrees C 30 s, 72 degrees C 40 s), and the beta primer was an equimolar mix of RC1.1 and RC1.2 that covered TRBC1 and TRBC2. Starting at PCR2, TCR alpha and beta chains were handled separately, and sample indices and Illumina adaptors were added. Placed after an 8-base spacer, the UMI was made up of 12 random nucleotides arranged as two hexamers with a spacer between them. Libraries were sequenced on an Illumina MiSeq with v2 2x251 paired-end chemistry, typically 12 samples per run. PhiX DNA at about 5-7.5% was added to each sequencing library to increase diversity. Per the original workflow: bcl2fastq converted raw reads to FASTQ, and Demultiplexor demultiplexed the reads by dual indices. Decombinator assigned V and J genes by tag matching, allowing a single base-pair mismatch. UMIs were used by Collapsinator to correct both sequencing errors and frequency errors caused by PCR heterogeneity. CDR3Translator converted Decombinator identifiers to nucleotide sequence, translated to amino acids, and extracted CDR3 using C- and N-terminal motifs. A cluster of KT2 sequences sharing one unique molecular identifier was counted as one distinct KT2 TCR. The public reads were quality trimmed at Q25 with fastp and then assembled into clones with MiXCR by TCRdb, keeping productive beta chains. Identical CDR3 proteins give one entry, which carries the most common genes and DNA. None of the V and J calls come from the authors' own analysis; TCRdb made them. The sample data list approximately 46,000 distinct CDR3 sequences, and 11% of these were observed just once. The leading ten clones occupy roughly a tenth of the sample.

Known numbers of KT2, a T cell clone whose TCR had been sequenced previously, were spiked into unfractionated PBMC to test the sensitivity and accuracy of the pipeline. A range of KT2-to-PBMC ratios was generated by mixing KT2 cells with a fixed number of PBMC. Relative to germline, V is 1 base shorter and J is 2 bases shorter, with 10 bases between their ends. Via the germline V gene, CDR1 is SGHAT and CDR2 FQNNGV. The CDR3 goes from the cysteine to the phenylalanine over 15 residues. This entry keeps only the CDR3 DNA: 45 bases, framed from base 1. This TCR came from a human donor. The sample consisted of PBMCs spiked with cells of the T cell clone KT2. The chain was built from TRBV11-2 and TRBJ2-3; the D gene is perhaps TRBD2, on 5 matching bases. For the CDR3, the sequence is CASSLGGEPTDTQYF. The DNA sequence is TGTGCCAGCAGCTTAGGTGGGGAGCCCACAGATACGCAGTATTTT.